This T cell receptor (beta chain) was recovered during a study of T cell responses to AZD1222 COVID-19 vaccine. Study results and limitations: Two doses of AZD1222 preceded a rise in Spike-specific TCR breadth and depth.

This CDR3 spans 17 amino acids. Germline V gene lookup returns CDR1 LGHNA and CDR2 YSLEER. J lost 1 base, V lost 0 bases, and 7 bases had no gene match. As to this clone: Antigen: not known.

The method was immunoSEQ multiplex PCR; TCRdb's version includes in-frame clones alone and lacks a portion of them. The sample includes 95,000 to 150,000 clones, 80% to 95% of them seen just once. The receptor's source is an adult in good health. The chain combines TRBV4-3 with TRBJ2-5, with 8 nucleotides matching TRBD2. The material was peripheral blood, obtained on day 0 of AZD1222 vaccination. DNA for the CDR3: TGCGCCAGCAGCCAAGAGGTGCGCGGGGGGCCCCAAGAGACCCAGTACTTC. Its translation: CASSQEVRGGPQETQYF.